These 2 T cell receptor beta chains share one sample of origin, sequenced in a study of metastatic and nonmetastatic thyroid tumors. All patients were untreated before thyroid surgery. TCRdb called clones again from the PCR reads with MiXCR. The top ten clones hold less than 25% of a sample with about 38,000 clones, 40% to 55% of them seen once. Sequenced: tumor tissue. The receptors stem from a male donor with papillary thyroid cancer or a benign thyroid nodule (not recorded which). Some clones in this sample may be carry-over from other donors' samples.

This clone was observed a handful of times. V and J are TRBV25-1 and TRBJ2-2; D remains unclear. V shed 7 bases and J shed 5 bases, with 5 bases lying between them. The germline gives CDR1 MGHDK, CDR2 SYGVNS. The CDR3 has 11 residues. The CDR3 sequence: CASTATGELFF. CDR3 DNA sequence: TGTGCCAGCACTGCAACCGGGGAGCTGTTTTTT.

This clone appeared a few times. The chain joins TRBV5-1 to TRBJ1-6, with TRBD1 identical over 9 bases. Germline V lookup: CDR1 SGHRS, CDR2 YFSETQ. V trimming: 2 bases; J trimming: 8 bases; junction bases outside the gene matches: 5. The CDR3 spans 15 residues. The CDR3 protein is CASSLTGGKDSPLHF. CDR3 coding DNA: TGCGCCAGCAGCTTAACAGGGGGCAAGGATTCACCCCTCCACTTT.